This T cell receptor beta chain was recorded in a study of T cell responses to AZD1222 COVID-19 vaccine. On this clone itself: Its specificity is not known.

The data were produced by immunoSEQ multiplex PCR, yet TCRdb's version contains in-frame clones alone and is incomplete. The sample contains about 120,000 clones, roughly 90% of which appear only once. Whole-study findings and limits: AZD1222 recipients seropositive at baseline numbered only 6 or 7. Among vaccine-associated CD4 TCRs, coverage spanned spike, with dominance at 160-218 and 743-854. In a largely white British group with more females than males, clonal diversity was possibly underestimated. Recipients of two AZD1222 doses showed rising Spike-specific TCR breadth and depth.

Trimming took off 0 bases at V and 2 bases at J, with 10 bases between the two ends. The CDR3 extends over 15 amino acids. Germline-derived CDR1 and CDR2 are LGHDT and YNNKEL (reference sequence). This receptor was obtained from an adult in good health. The source material was peripheral blood, sampled on day 0 of AZD1222 vaccination. V and J are TRBV3-1 (or the pseudogene TRBV3-2) and TRBJ1-1; maybe TRBD1 (6 bases). The CDR3 reads CASSQEGAANTEAFF. The CDR3 nucleotides read TGTGCCAGCAGCCAAGAGGGGGCGGCCAACACTGAAGCTTTCTTT.